Each of the 27 T cell receptor beta chains below was sequenced from the same sample in a study of blood T cell repertoires in COVID-19. TCRdb keeps only in-frame clones here, not all; method: immunoSEQ multiplex PCR. In the table there are about 170,000 clones, 70% to 90% of which are singletons. The material sequenced was peripheral blood. These receptors came from a woman of 80 years or more with COVID-19, enrolled during active disease.

Only one count was recorded for this clone. This specimen includes other DNA sequences encoding the same CDR3. This chain connects TRBV18 to TRBJ2-7; D gene unclear. V was shortened by 3 bases and J by 1 base, with 7 bases between the two germline ends. This CDR3 contains 13 residues. Germline CDR1 reads KGHSH; CDR2 reads LQKENI. The CDR3 DNA follows: TGTGCCAGCTCACCGGCAGGATCCTACGAGCAGTACTTC. The encoded protein is CASSPAGSYEQYF.

The gene calls are TRBV5-1 and TRBJ2-3, with D perhaps TRBD2 (6 bases). V dropped 3 bases and J dropped 2 bases, with 7 bases sitting between them. CDR1 and CDR2 (germline): SGHRS, YFSETQ. The CDR3 runs to 13 residues. CDR3 in DNA: TGCGCCAGCAGCTCGGGACTCACAGATACGCAGTATTTT. Translated: CASSSGLTDTQYF.

The chain joins TRBV11-2 to TRBJ2-7; D may be TRBD1 (6 bases). CDR1 SGHAT and CDR2 FQNNGV come from the germline V gene. This CDR3 has 16 amino acids. V lost 4 bases and J 4 bases, leaving 20 bases between the germline ends. In DNA form, the CDR3 reads TGTGCCAGCAGCTCACCCAACCGGGACACGGGGTACGAGCAGTACTTC. Translation gives CASSSPNRDTGYEQYF.

The chain is built from TRBV19 and TRBJ1-3; the D is unclear. V was clipped by 2 bases and J by 0 bases, with 8 bases between them. CDR1 is LNHDA, CDR2 SQIVND, per germline (reference sequence). This CDR3 has 15 amino acids. This CDR3 is CASSIRGPSGNTIYF. The CDR3 nucleotides read TGTGCCAGTAGTATAAGAGGTCCCTCTGGAAACACCATATATTTT.

The chain carries TRBV28 and TRBJ2-1; TRBD2 matches 9 bases. The CDR3 consists of 16 residues. The germline CDR1 and CDR2 sequences are MDHEN and SYDVKM. V trimming: 3 bases; J trimming: 6 bases; junction bases outside the gene matches: 9. In DNA, the CDR3 is TGTGCCAGCAGTTTTCGGCGGGAGGGCCTCGGCAATGAGCAGTTCTTC. Translating gives CASSFRREGLGNEQFF.

The chain joins TRBV19 to TRBJ2-7; TRBD2 aligns across 13 bases. Looked up from germline, CDR1 is LNHDA and CDR2 is SQIVND (reference sequence). The CDR3 extends over 13 amino acids. After removal of 7 bases from V and 9 bases from J, the junction contained 6 bases not matched to a gene. CDR3 residues: CASKLAGGPVQYF. CDR3 sequence (DNA): TGTGCCAGTAAACTAGCGGGGGGGCCGGTGCAGTACTTC.

Only one count was recorded for this clone. The chain recombines TRBV19 with TRBJ2-5; no definite D call. CDR3 size: 13 residues. V was shortened by 6 bases and J by 4 bases, with 12 bases between the two germline ends. In germline, CDR1 is LNHDA, CDR2 SQIVND (reference sequence). The CDR3, as DNA: TGTGCCAGTAGCTGGTCAGGATCAGAGACCCAGTACTTC. As protein: CASSWSGSETQYF.

This rearrangement joins TRBV5-3 to TRBJ1-4; TRBD1 matches at 7 bases. Being an ORF, TRBV5-3 has a function that is uncertain. With V trimmed by 10 bases and J by 0 bases, 9 bases remained unmatched. This CDR3 region has 15 residues. The CDR3: CASTDRAATNEKLFF. Written as DNA, the CDR3 is TGTGCCTCAACTGACAGGGCGGCAACTAATGAAAAACTGTTTTTT.

This clone occurred a few times. The V gene is TRBV10-3, the J gene TRBJ2-7, with 10 bases lining up with TRBD2. The CDR3 is 15 residues long. CDR1 and CDR2 from the germline V gene are ENHRY and SYGVKD. With 0 bases clipped from V and 7 bases from J, the junction kept 6 bases outside the gene matches. The CDR3 protein is CAISESIAGGGEQYF. CDR3 DNA sequence: TGTGCCATCAGTGAGTCCATAGCGGGAGGTGGAGAGCAGTACTTC.

A few counts support this clone. The V call is TRBV7-8, the J call TRBJ1-5, with D possibly matching TRBD1 (6 bases). The CDR3 contains 15 residues. Looked up from germline, CDR1 is SGHVS and CDR2 is FQNEAQ. V was clipped by 4 bases and J by 5 bases, with 15 bases between them. DNA of the CDR3: TGTGCCAGCAGCTACAGGGCAGGTTGGGATCAGCCCCAGCATTTT. As protein: CASSYRAGWDQPQHF. Based on the CDR3 plus reference TRBV7-8 and TRBJ1-5, the full variable domain is GAGVSQSPRYKVAKRGQDVALRCDPISGHVSLFWYQQALGQGPEFLTYFQNEAQLDKSGLPSDRFFAERPEGSVSTLKIQRTQQEDSAVYLCASSYRAGWDQPQHFGDGTRLSIL.

V usage is TRBV11-3 and J usage is TRBJ2-1; D is possibly TRBD2 (6 bases). The CDR3 sequence is 11 residues long. CDR1 is SGHNT, CDR2 YENEEA, per germline. The V gene lost 4 bases and the J gene lost 15 bases, with 13 bases spanning the gap. CDR3 loop: CASSSLDYRFF. The CDR3 nucleotides read TGTGCCAGCAGCTCCCTGGACTATCGGTTCTTC. Based on the CDR3 plus reference TRBV11-3 and TRBJ2-1, the full variable domain is EAGVVQSPRYKIIEKKQPVAFWCNPISGHNTLYWYLQNLGQGPELLIRYENEEAVDDSQLPKDRFSAERLKGVDSTLKIQPAELGDSAVYLCASSSLDYRFFGPGTRLTVL.

The V and J genes are TRBV28 and TRBJ1-5, with D perhaps TRBD1 (5 bases). The V and J ends lost 2 bases and 7 bases respectively, with 9 bases between them. Germline CDR1 reads MDHEN; CDR2 reads SYDVKM. This CDR3 is built from 13 residues. CDR3 residues: CASSLQGRQPQHF. The DNA of the CDR3 is TGTGCCAGCAGTTTACAGGGAAGGCAGCCCCAGCATTTT.

About this clone: This same CDR3 is encoded by further DNA sequences in the sample. The rearrangement joins TRBV6-5 to TRBJ2-7; 7 nucleotides align to TRBD1. Trimming cost V 0 bases and J 3 bases; bases outside gene matches: 5. The CDR3 sequence is 15 residues long. In germline, CDR1 is MNHEY, CDR2 SVGAGI. The CDR3 DNA reads TGTGCCAGCAGTTACTCGAGGGACAGTGACTACGAGCAGTACTTC. Encoded protein: CASSYSRDSDYEQYF.

J is TRBJ2-3 and V is TRBV10-2; 8 bases are a match to TRBD1. This CDR3 contains 14 residues. CDR1 is WSHSY and CDR2 is SAAADI in the germline V gene. V gave up 7 bases and J gave up 3 bases; unmatched junction bases: 6. The CDR3 protein is CASTRTGRTDTQYF. The CDR3 coding sequence is TGCGCCAGCACCCGGACAGGGAGAACAGATACGCAGTATTTT.

The chain joins TRBV30 to TRBJ1-2; no clear D. Germline CDR1 is GTSNPN and CDR2 is SVGIG (reference sequence). V was clipped by 2 bases and J by 7 bases, with 11 bases between them. The CDR3 extends over 12 amino acids. The CDR3 loop is CAWSPGLAGYTF. The CDR3 region has the DNA TGTGCCTGGAGTCCCGGCTTAGCTGGCTACACCTTC.

This clone was recorded only once. V is TRBV6-5 and J is TRBJ1-2; D possibly corresponds to TRBD1 (5 bases). V lost 5 bases and J 8 bases, leaving 9 bases between the germline ends. This CDR3 has 11 residues. The germline V gene has CDR1 MNHEY and CDR2 SVGAGI. DNA for the CDR3: TGTGCCAGCAGTAGGGGAAGCGGCTACACCTTC. This encodes CASSRGSGYTF.

This sequence joins TRBV7-8 and TRBJ1-1, with D unclear. The CDR3 consists of 16 residues. V was clipped by 5 bases and J by 4 bases, with 20 bases between them. Germline V gene sequence: CDR1 SGHVS, CDR2 FQNEAQ. The CDR3 reads CASSHGGGLDSTEAFF. CDR3 bases: TGTGCCAGCAGCCACGGAGGCGGGTTGGATAGCACTGAAGCTTTCTTT.

This chain's CDR3 is CASSPGPSNGDQPQHF. The DNA for the CDR3 is TGTGCCAGCTCACCAGGACCGAGCAACGGGGATCAGCCCCAGCATTTT. The chain is built from TRBV18 and TRBJ1-5; D unclear. V lost 2 bases to trimming and J lost 5 bases, with 16 bases between them. Per the germline V gene, CDR1 is KGHSH and CDR2 is LQKENI. The CDR3 is made up of 16 amino acids.

This clone was observed a single time. This chain connects TRBV7-6 to TRBJ1-5, with a possible D match to TRBD1 (6 bases). The germline V and J ends were trimmed by 1 base and 2 bases, with 15 bases remaining between them. Germline loops: CDR1 SGHVS, CDR2 FNYEAQ. The CDR3 has 17 amino acids. CDR3: CASSLGGGRRGNQPQHF. The DNA for the CDR3 is TGTGCCAGCAGCTTAGGAGGGGGACGGCGGGGCAATCAGCCCCAGCATTTT. The full variable domain, rest sourced from reference TRBV7-6 and TRBJ1-5, is GAGVSQSPRYKVTKRGQDVALRCDPISGHVSLYWYRQALGQGPEFLTYFNYEAQQDKSGLPNDRFSAERPEGSISTLTIQRTEQRDSAMYRCASSLGGGRRGNQPQHFGDGTRLSIL.

CDR3 residues: CASSIAAGTGDQPQHF. CDR3 coding DNA: TGTGCCAGTAGTATAGCCGCGGGGACGGGGGATCAGCCCCAGCATTTT. V usage is TRBV19 and J usage is TRBJ1-5; the D gene is possibly TRBD1 (5 bases). This CDR3 has 16 residues. Germline CDR1 LNHDA, CDR2 SQIVND (reference sequence). Between the trimmed V and J ends, which lost 1 base and 5 bases, there was a span of 15 bases.

This clone was recorded only once. This sequence joins TRBV11-3 and TRBJ2-3; perhaps TRBD1 as D (6 bases). V was trimmed by 3 bases and J by 2 bases, leaving 12 bases between them. CDR3 length equals 15 residues. Germline values: CDR1 SGHNT, CDR2 YENEEA. CDR3 region: CASSLNQGTTDTQYF. The CDR3 region has the DNA TGTGCCAGCAGCTTGAATCAGGGGACCACAGATACGCAGTATTTT.

The CDR3 here is CASSQDRGSPLHF. CDR3 in DNA: TGTGCCAGCAGCCAAGATCGGGGATCACCCCTCCACTTT. The rearrangement links TRBV4-2 to TRBJ1-6; D unclear. Trimming removed 0 bases from V and 10 bases from J, with 7 bases in between. CDR3 size: 13 residues. The germline gives CDR1 LGHNA, CDR2 YNFKEQ.

This rearrangement joins TRBV14 to TRBJ1-1; D might be TRBD1 (5 bases). CDR1 and CDR2 (germline): SGHDN, FVKESK. V was shortened by 1 base and J by 6 bases, with 18 bases between the two germline ends. The CDR3 has 16 residues. CDR3 sequence: CASSQGPTGEFAEAFF. The CDR3 DNA reads as TGTGCCAGCAGCCAAGGCCCCACAGGAGAGTTTGCTGAAGCTTTCTTT.

This clone was observed once. The CDR3 DNA follows: TGTGCCATGGGACAGAGCTCCTACGAGCAGTACTTC. As protein: CAMGQSSYEQYF. The genes are TRBV10-3 and TRBJ2-7; TRBD1 matches at 7 bases. The V and J ends lost 9 bases and 0 bases, in that order; junction bases with no gene match: 2. The CDR3 totals 12 residues. Germline values: CDR1 ENHRY, CDR2 SYGVKD.

The genes are TRBV5-4 and TRBJ1-2; TRBD1 matches 10 bases. The V segment lost 2 bases and the J segment 1 base; nucleotides outside the gene matches: 8. The length of the CDR3 is 17 residues. Germline lookup yields CDR1 SGHNT and CDR2 YYREEE (reference sequence). CDR3 nucleotides: TGTGCCAGCAGCTTTCGACAGGGGGCTCGTCATAACTATGGCTACACCTTC. Translated, it gives CASSFRQGARHNYGYTF.

The V and J genes are TRBV6-5 and TRBJ1-6; 7 bases map to TRBD1. Germline V gene sequence: CDR1 MNHEY, CDR2 SVGAGI. The ends lost 6 bases at V and 5 bases at J; junction bases unmatched: 4. This CDR3 spans 14 amino acids. As DNA, the CDR3 is TGTGCCAGCAGGCCCACAGGGGATAATTCACCCCTCCACTTT. It translates to CASRPTGDNSPLHF.

The chain recombines TRBV7-3 with TRBJ1-2; TRBD1 might be the D (5 bases). CDR1 and CDR2 from the germline V gene are SGHTA and FQGTGA. Trimming shortened V by 1 base and J by 4 bases, and 25 bases separated the two germline ends. The CDR3 extends over 19 amino acids. CDR3 nucleotides: TGTGCCAGCAGCTTAAGTGAAGGTTTCAGGGCGACGGGGGGCTATGGCTACACCTTC. Residues: CASSLSEGFRATGGYGYTF. The full variable domain, its missing parts supplied by reference TRBV7-3 and TRBJ1-2, is GAGVSQTPSNKVTEKGKYVELRCDPISGHTALYWYRQSLGQGPEFLIYFQGTGAADDSGLPNDRFFAVRPEGSVSTLKIQRTERGDSAVYLCASSLSEGFRATGGYGYTFGSGTRLTVV.